What follows are 6 T cell receptor beta chains derived from one specimen sequenced in a study of blood T cell repertoires in COVID-19. Here immunoSEQ multiplex PCR was the method, and the copy in TCRdb shows in-frame clones only, minus some. In the table there are 85,000 to 90,000 clones, about 87% of which are singletons. Sample: peripheral blood. The receptors shown here come from a human donor in a cohort sampled during active COVID-19.

V usage is TRBV29-1 and J usage is TRBJ1-1; 12 bases fit TRBD1. The CDR3 runs 15 residues. The J segment lost 4 bases and the V segment lost 5 bases, leaving 8 bases of the junction unmatched. Per germline, CDR1 SQVTM and CDR2 ANQGSEA. CDR3 in amino acids: CSVTGTGGRGTEAFF. DNA for the CDR3: TGCAGCGTTACCGGGACAGGGGGCCGTGGCACTGAAGCTTTCTTT.

CDR3 region: CASSLREGLTGELFF. CDR3 nucleotide sequence: TGTGCCAGCAGCTTGCGGGAGGGATTAACCGGGGAGCTGTTTTTT. V and J are TRBV11-1 and TRBJ2-2; 9 nucleotides line up with TRBD2. The CDR3 sequence is 15 residues long. Trimming at V came to 3 bases and at J to 5 bases, leaving 4 bases not matched to a gene. In germline, CDR1 is SGHAT, CDR2 FQDESV (reference sequence).

This clone was observed a single time. The V and J genes are TRBV11-2 and TRBJ2-5, with D possibly TRBD2 on 6 matching bases. V was pared by 6 bases and J by 6 bases, with 8 bases between. From germline, CDR1 is SGHAT and CDR2 FQNNGV. The length of the CDR3 is 11 residues. As DNA, the CDR3 is TGTGCCAGCAGGGAGGGGAAGACCCAGTACTTC. It codes for CASREGKTQYF.

A few counts support this clone. CDR3 protein: CASSLPGLNQPQHF. The CDR3 nucleotides are TGTGCCAGCAGCTTACCAGGGCTCAATCAGCCCCAGCATTTT. The rearrangement links TRBV11-1 to TRBJ1-5; D might be TRBD1 (5 bases). Germline CDR1 is SGHAT and CDR2 is FQDESV (reference sequence). CDR3 length: 14 residues. Trimming shortened V by 2 bases and J by 3 bases, and 8 bases separated the two germline ends.

This chain links TRBV10-3 with TRBJ1-1, with a weak D call TRBD1 (5 bases). V was pared by 6 bases and J by 0 bases, with 8 bases between. CDR1 is ENHRY, CDR2 SYGVKD, per germline. This CDR3 has 13 amino acids. The CDR3 loop is CAIRRQMNTEAFF. CDR3 sequence (DNA): TGTGCCATCAGGCGACAGATGAACACTGAAGCTTTCTTT.

The rearrangement joins TRBV2 to TRBJ1-2, with 7 bases fitting TRBD1. Germline assignment: CDR1 SNHLY and CDR2 FYNNEI. There are 15 residues in the CDR3. V was pared by 5 bases and J by 2 bases, with 8 bases of the junction left unmatched. The CDR3 reads CASSFRQGGNYGYTF. In nucleotides, the CDR3 is TGTGCCAGCAGTTTTAGACAGGGTGGGAACTATGGCTACACCTTC.